This T cell receptor (beta chain) appears in the sequencing data of a study of post-analysis software for immune sequencing data. Findings of the study overall: Co-batched samples clustered tightly together by F measure. A significant reduction in normalized Chao1 diversity was observed in multiple sclerosis patients versus controls. Among 5 or 6 TRBV segments more frequent in patients than controls were TRBV5-6, TRBV5-1 and TRBV20-1.

Prepared TCR beta cDNA libraries contained unique molecular identifiers. The T cell input of roughly 0.85 to 11 million gave about half a million cDNA molecules. Each CDR3 protein gets one entry after TCRdb re-called the PCR reads with MiXCR. The data hold fewer than 600,000 distinct CDR3 sequences, with around 40% observed a single time. The table lists this clonotype with a few counts. The target antigen is unknown. V shed 4 bases and J shed 0 bases, with 12 bases lying between them. CDR3 length: 15 residues. CDR1 and CDR2 from the germline V gene are MNHNY and SVGAGI (reference sequence). J is TRBJ2-5 and V is TRBV6-6; D might be TRBD2 (6 bases). The specimen was blood. This receptor was taken from a girl between 5 and 17 years old with multiple sclerosis. This CDR3 is CASSSGLPYQETQYF. DNA of the CDR3: TGTGCCAGCAGTTCGGGACTGCCGTACCAAGAGACCCAGTACTTC.